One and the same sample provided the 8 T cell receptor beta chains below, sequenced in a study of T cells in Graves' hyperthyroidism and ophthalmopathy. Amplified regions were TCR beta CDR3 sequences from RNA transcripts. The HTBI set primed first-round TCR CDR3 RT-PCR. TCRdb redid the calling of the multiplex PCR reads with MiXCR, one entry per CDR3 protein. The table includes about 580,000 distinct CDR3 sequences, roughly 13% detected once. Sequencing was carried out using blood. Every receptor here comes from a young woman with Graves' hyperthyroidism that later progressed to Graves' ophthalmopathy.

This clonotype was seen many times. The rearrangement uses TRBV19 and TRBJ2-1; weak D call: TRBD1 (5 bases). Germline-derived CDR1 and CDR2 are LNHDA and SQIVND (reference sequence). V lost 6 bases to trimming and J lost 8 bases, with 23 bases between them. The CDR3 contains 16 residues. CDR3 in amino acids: CASSSDDPPVRDEQFF. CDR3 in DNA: TGTGCCAGTAGCAGCGATGACCCCCCGGTCAGGGATGAGCAGTTCTTC. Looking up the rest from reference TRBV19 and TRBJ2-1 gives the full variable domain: DGGITQSPKYLFRKEGQNVTLSCEQNLNHDAMYWYRQDPGQGLRLIYYSQIVNDFQKGDIAEGYSVSREKKESFPLTVTSAQKNPTAFYLCASSSDDPPVRDEQFFGPGTRLTVL.

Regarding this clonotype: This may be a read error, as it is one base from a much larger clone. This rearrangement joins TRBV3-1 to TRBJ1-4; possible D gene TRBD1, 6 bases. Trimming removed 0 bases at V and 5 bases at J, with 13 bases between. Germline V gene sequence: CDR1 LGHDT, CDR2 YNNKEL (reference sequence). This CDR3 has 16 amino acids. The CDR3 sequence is CASSQEINRANEKLFF. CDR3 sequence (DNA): TGTGCCAGCAGCCAAGAGATAAACAGGGCCAATGAAAAACTGTTTTTT.

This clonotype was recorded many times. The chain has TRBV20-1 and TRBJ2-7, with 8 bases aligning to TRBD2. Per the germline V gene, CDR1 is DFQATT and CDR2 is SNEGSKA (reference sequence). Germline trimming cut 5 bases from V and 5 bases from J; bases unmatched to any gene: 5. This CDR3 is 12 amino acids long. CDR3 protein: CSAPRTSNEQYF. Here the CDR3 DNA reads TGCAGTGCTCCCCGGACTAGCAACGAGCAGTACTTC.

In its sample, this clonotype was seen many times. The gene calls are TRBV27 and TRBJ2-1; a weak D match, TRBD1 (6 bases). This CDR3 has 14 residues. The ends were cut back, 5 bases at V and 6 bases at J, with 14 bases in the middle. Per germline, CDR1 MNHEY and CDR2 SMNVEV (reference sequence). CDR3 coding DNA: TGTGCCAGCAGTCCCCGGGCCAGGGGCAATGAGCAGTTCTTC. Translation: CASSPRARGNEQFF.

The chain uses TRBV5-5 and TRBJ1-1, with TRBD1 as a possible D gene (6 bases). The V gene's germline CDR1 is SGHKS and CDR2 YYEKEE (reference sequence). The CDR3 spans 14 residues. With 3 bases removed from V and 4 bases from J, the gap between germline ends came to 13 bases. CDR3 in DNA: TGTGCCAGCAGCTCCAGAGGGGGGGGCACTGAAGCTTTCTTT. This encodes CASSSRGGGTEAFF.

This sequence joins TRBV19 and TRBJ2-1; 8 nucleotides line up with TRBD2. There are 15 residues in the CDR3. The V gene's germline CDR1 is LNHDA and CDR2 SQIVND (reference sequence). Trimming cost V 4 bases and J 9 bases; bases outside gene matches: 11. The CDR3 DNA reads TGTGCCAGTAGTAAAGGACTAGCTAGGCAGGGTGAGCAGTTCTTC. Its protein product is CASSKGLARQGEQFF.

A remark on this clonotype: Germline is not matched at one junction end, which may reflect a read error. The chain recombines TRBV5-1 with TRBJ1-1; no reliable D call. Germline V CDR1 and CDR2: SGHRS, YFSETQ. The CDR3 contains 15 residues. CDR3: CASSLTETQESEAFF. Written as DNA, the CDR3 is TGTGCCAGCAGCTTAACGGAAACTCAGGAGAGTGAAGCTTTCTTT.

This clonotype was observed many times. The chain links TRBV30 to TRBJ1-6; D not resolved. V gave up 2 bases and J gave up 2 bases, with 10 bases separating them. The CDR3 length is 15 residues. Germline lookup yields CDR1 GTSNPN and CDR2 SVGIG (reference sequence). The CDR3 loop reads CAWSSDTTYNSPLHF. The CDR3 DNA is TGTGCCTGGAGTTCCGACACGACCTATAATTCACCCCTCCACTTT.